Each of the 19 T cell receptor beta chains below was sequenced from the same sample in a study of tumor-infiltrating lymphocytes in primary liver carcinoma. The source of the blood RNA was unsorted whole blood, and germline DNA was extracted as well. Starting material of roughly 550 ng total RNA yielded TCR beta cDNA via a constant-region primer. Three nested multiplex PCR rounds, a slightly modified ARM-PCR method, built the TCR beta libraries. The first two PCR rounds, around 10 cycles each, used TRBV1-TRBV30 forward primers and a C-beta reverse primer. TCRdb reprocessed the multiplex PCR reads with MiXCR, giving one entry per CDR3 protein. The sample includes hundreds of thousands of distinct CDR3 sequences, roughly three fifths of them seen just once. The sequenced material came from peripheral blood. The receptors stem from a woman under 40 with primary liver carcinoma and hepatitis B virus infection.

This clonotype was seen only a few times. The chain couples TRBV10-3 to TRBJ1-2, with 7 bases fitting TRBD1. From germline, CDR1 is ENHRY and CDR2 SYGVKD. V lost 6 bases to trimming and J lost 6 bases; unmatched junction nucleotides: 7. There are 13 residues in the CDR3. DNA of the CDR3: TGTGCCATCAGGCAAGACAGGGACGATGGCTACACCTTC. It yields the protein CAIRQDRDDGYTF.

In regard to this clonotype: One base away lies a much larger clone, so this may be a sequencing read error. The chain couples TRBV12-3 or TRBV12-4 to TRBJ1-1; D remains unclear. The CDR3 consists of 12 residues. V lost 6 bases, J lost 1 base, and 6 bases lay in between. CDR3 in amino acids: CASRQENTEAFF. Written as DNA, the CDR3 is TGTGCCAGCAGGCAGGAGAACACTGAAGCTTTCTTT.

V gene TRBV24-1 combines with J gene TRBJ2-5; D may correspond to TRBD1 or TRBD2 (5 bases each). The CDR3 contains 16 residues. Germline values: CDR1 KGHDR, CDR2 SFDVKD. The germline V and J ends were trimmed by 1 base and 2 bases, with 13 bases remaining between them. The CDR3 coding sequence is TGTGCCACCAGTGATTTACGGGGTGGGGCTCAAGAGACCCAGTACTTC. It specifies CATSDLRGGAQETQYF.

The V gene is TRBV4-3, the J gene TRBJ2-7; the match to TRBD2 covers 14 bases. Germline lookup yields CDR1 LGHNA and CDR2 YSLEER. The V segment lost 0 bases and the J segment 2 bases; nucleotides outside the gene matches: 9. The CDR3 spans 19 residues. The CDR3 DNA is TGCGCCAGCAGCCAAGATTTGAGACTAGCGGGAGGGCTTGCCTACGAGCAGTACTTC. Residues: CASSQDLRLAGGLAYEQYF.

This clonotype occurred many times. This sequence joins TRBV11-2 and TRBJ2-6; a weak D match, TRBD1 (5 bases). There are 15 residues in the CDR3. Trimming left V 3 bases short and J 0 bases short, with 6 bases between. CDR1 SGHAT and CDR2 FQNNGV come from the germline V gene. CDR3 nucleotide sequence: TGTGCCAGCAGCTTGGGGCGCTCTGGGGCCAACGTCCTGACTTTC. This gives the protein CASSLGRSGANVLTF. The whole variable domain, remainder taken from reference TRBV11-2 and TRBJ2-6, is EAGVAQSPRYKIIEKRQSVAFWCNPISGHATLYWYQQILGQGPKLLIQFQNNGVVDDSQLPKDRFSAERLKGVDSTLKIQPAKLEDSAVYLCASSLGRSGANVLTFGAGSRLTVL.

As regards this clonotype: A read error may explain this, as a much larger clone is one base away. The V and J genes are TRBV6-2 or TRBV6-3 and TRBJ1-6; tentatively, D is TRBD1 (5 bases). CDR3 length: 12 amino acids. Germline loops: CDR1 MNHEY, CDR2 SVGEGT. CDR3 sequence reads: CAGSRDLSPLHF. DNA of the CDR3: TGTGCCGGCAGTCGGGACCTTTCACCCCTCCACTTT.

In regard to this clonotype: A single base separates this from a much larger clone, so it may be a read error. The rearrangement uses TRBV6-6 and TRBJ2-1; the match to TRBD2 covers 10 bases. Germline CDR1 is MNHNY and CDR2 is SVGAGI (reference sequence). The CDR3 sequence is 14 residues long. For the CDR3, the DNA is TGTACTAGCGGGGTTGGCGGGGGGAACAATGAGCAGTTCTTC. Protein: CTSGVGGGNNEQFF.

This clonotype was observed a few times. This chain links TRBV6-7 with TRBJ2-4; D gene uncertain. TRBV6-7 counts as an open reading frame of uncertain function. V dropped 2 bases and J dropped 1 base, with 24 bases sitting between them. This CDR3 has 20 residues. CDR3 sequence reads: CASSYPSTEAPARAKNIQYF. CDR3 nucleotide sequence: TGTGCCAGCAGTTACCCGTCGACGGAAGCGCCCGCTCGCGCCAAAAACATTCAGTACTTC.

In regard to this clonotype: A read error may account for a junction end that differs from germline. The chain combines TRBV12-3 or TRBV12-4 with TRBJ2-1; D possibly corresponds to TRBD1 (6 bases). CDR3 length: 12 residues. CDR3 nucleotide sequence: TGTACCAGCAGTTTTGGGGGCCATGAGCAGTTCTTC. Amino acid sequence: CTSSFGGHEQFF.

To note about this clonotype: Since a much larger clone is just one base distant, this may be a read error. V usage is TRBV6-2 or TRBV6-3 and J usage is TRBJ2-4; possibly TRBD1 for D (6 bases). Germline CDR1 MNHEY, CDR2 SVGEGT. This CDR3 region has 13 residues. For the CDR3, the DNA is TGTGCCAGCATTTACGGGACACCAAACATTCAGTACTTC. Translation: CASIYGTPNIQYF.

As for this clonotype: An end of the junction differs from the germline gene, which may be a read error. The chain employs TRBV29-1 and TRBJ2-1; 7 bases line up with TRBD2. This CDR3 has 15 residues. From germline, CDR1 is SQVTM and CDR2 ANQGSEA. The CDR3 DNA reads as TGCAGCGTCCCCGAAGAAGCGGGGCCGTACAATGAGCAATTCTTC. This translates into CSVPEEAGPYNEQFF.

The chain employs TRBV11-2 and TRBJ1-1, with D possibly being TRBD1 (5 bases). Trimming took 5 bases from V and 1 from J, leaving 8 bases between them. CDR1 and CDR2 (germline): SGHAT, FQNNGV. The CDR3 contains 13 residues. The CDR3 loop reads CASSRGENTEAFF. Written as DNA, the CDR3 is TGTGCCAGCAGCAGGGGAGAGAACACTGAAGCTTTCTTT.

As to this clonotype: The junction departs from germline at one end; a sequencing error may be responsible. V is TRBV6-2 or TRBV6-3 and J is TRBJ2-3, with a weak D call TRBD2 (6 bases). This CDR3 contains 12 residues. Germline CDR1 reads MNHEY; CDR2 reads SVGEGT. CDR3 coding DNA: TGTGCCAGCAGTAACTCGGGAGATAAGCAGTATTTT. It encodes CASSNSGDKQYF.

Comments on this clonotype: Germline is not matched at one junction end, which may reflect a read error. V gene TRBV6-2 or TRBV6-3 combines with J gene TRBJ2-1; perhaps TRBD1 as D (5 bases). The CDR3 sequence is 13 residues long. Germline CDR1 MNHEY, CDR2 SVGEGT. CDR3 loop: CASRPDSFDEQLF. The CDR3 bases are TGTGCCAGCAGACCCGACAGTTTTGATGAGCAGCTCTTC.

This clonotype was found a few times. The chain joins TRBV6-1 to TRBJ2-7; D is ambiguous. The CDR3 covers 12 residues. V was shortened by 2 bases and J by 6 bases, with 8 bases between the two germline ends. Germline V gene data show CDR1 as MNHNS and CDR2 as SASEGT. The CDR3 loop is CASSEIGPEQYF. The CDR3 nucleotides are TGTGCCAGCAGTGAAATAGGGCCCGAGCAGTACTTC.

Note on this clonotype: One junction end disagrees with the germline gene, perhaps due to a read error. V and J are TRBV14 and TRBJ2-1, with a tentative D call TRBD2 (5 bases). The CDR3 sequence is 13 residues long. Germline V gives CDR1 SGHDN, CDR2 FVKESK. CDR3 sequence (DNA): TGTGGCAGCAGCCAGGACTTTTCTTTGGGGCAGTTCTTC. Translation: CGSSQDFSLGQFF.

This clonotype was seen once. A much larger clone lies one base from this, so it may be a read error. The gene calls are TRBV6-2 or TRBV6-3 and TRBJ2-7, with 7 positions matching TRBD1. Germline CDR1 and CDR2: MNHEY and SVGEGT. This CDR3 region has 14 residues. The CDR3 nucleotides are TGTGGCAGCAGTTTACAGGGGCTACCCTACGAGCAGTACTTC. Protein product: CGSSLQGLPYEQYF.

With regard to this clonotype: A read error is likely, as this CDR3 ends without the conserved phenylalanine or tryptophan. The CDR3 nucleotides are TGTACCAGCAGTGTTGGCACACTGTCCTCCTACGAGCAGTACTCC. This sequence encodes CTSSVGTLSSYEQYS. This rearrangement joins TRBV6-1 to TRBJ2-7; unclear D gene. The germline CDR1 and CDR2 sequences are MNHNS and SASEGT. This CDR3 region has 15 residues.

The sample holds many counts of this clonotype. The J gene is TRBJ2-7, the V gene TRBV4-2; D possibly matches TRBD1 or TRBD2 (5 bases each). CDR3 length: 14 residues. V lost 1 base to trimming and J lost 4 bases, with 11 bases between them. Germline V CDR1 and CDR2: LGHNA, YNFKEQ. The CDR3 sequence: CASSQGGSQYEQYF. The CDR3 coding sequence is TGTGCCAGCAGCCAAGGGGGGAGCCAGTACGAGCAGTACTTC.